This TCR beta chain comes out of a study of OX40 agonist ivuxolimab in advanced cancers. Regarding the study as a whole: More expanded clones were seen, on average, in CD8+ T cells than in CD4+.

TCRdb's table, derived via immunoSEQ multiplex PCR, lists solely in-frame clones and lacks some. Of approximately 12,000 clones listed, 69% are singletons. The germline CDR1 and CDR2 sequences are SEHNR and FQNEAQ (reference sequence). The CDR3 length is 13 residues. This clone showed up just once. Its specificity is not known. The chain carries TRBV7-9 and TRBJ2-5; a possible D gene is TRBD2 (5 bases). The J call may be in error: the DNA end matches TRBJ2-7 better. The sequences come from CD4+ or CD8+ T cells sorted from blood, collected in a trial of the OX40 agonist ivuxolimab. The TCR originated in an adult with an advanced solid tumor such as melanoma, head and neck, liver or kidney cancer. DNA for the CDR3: TGTGCCAGCAGAGAAGGACTTGCCTACGAGCAGTACTTC. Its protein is CASREGLAYEQYF.